This TCR beta chain comes out of a study of control samples from healthy donors and cancer patients (dated by TCRdb to the early 2020s). Of note for this clone: It has no known antigen specificity. No per-base quality is available; no much larger clone lies one base away.

Including cysteine and phenylalanine, the CDR3 has 14 amino acids. The DNA shown is the 42-base CDR3, in frame from base 1. Looking up the germline V gene yields CDR1 SQVTM and CDR2 ANQGSEA. A distance of 13 bases separates the germline ends of V and J, which lose 7 bases and 0 bases respectively. The protocol used for the library was the immunoSEQ multiplex PCR assay. This is the immuneACCESS table as TCRdb keeps it, with only in-frame sequences that have V and J called. A part of the clones is gone; compared with another copy, unresolved V genes explain less than half, and the rest is unexplained. Here the sample has 100,000 to 150,000 clones; 92% occur a single time. Approximately 2% of the sample is held by the ten biggest clonotypes.

Recombination connected TRBV29-1 to TRBJ1-3; too little of a D gene remains to name it. The sequence derives from a woman aged 45-65 years in good health. Material for sequencing was blood. This receptor carries the CDR3 CSGSTENSGNTIYF. The DNA sequence is given as TGCAGCGGTTCCACAGAGAACTCTGGAAACACCATATATTTT. Here the CDR3 is joined to the reference TRBV29-1 and TRBJ1-3 genes, and the full variable domain is: SAVISQKPSRDICQRGTSLTIQCQVDSQVTMMFWYRQQPGQSLTLIATANQGSEATYESGFVIDKFPISRPNLTFSTLTVSNMSPEDSSIYLCSGSTENSGNTIYFGEGSWLTVV.